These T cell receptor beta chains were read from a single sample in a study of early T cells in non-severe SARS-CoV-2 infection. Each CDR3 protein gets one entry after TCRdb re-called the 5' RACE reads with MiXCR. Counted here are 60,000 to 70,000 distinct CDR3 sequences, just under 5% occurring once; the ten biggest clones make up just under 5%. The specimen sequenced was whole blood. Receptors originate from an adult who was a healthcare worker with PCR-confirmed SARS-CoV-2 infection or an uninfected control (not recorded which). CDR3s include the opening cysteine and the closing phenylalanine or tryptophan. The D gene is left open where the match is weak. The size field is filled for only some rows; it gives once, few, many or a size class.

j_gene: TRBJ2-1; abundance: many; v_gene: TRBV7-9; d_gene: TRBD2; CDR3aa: CASSLSRANSGGAGGNEQFF; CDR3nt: TGTGCCAGCAGCTTAAGCAGGGCAAATAGCGGGGGGGCCGGAGGCAATGAGCAGTTCTTC
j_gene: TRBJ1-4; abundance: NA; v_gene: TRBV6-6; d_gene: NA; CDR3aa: CASSLRGTPFPTNEKLFF; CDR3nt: TGTGCCAGCAGTCTTCGAGGGACACCATTTCCAACTAATGAAAAACTGTTTTTT
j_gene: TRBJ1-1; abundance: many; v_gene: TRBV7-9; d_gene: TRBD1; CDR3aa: CASSFVDRGAMDTEAFF; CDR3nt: TGTGCCAGCAGCTTCGTGGACAGGGGAGCTATGGACACTGAAGCTTTCTTT
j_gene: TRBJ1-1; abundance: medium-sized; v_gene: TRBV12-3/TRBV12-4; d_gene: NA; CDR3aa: CASGMRTEAFF; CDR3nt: TGTGCCAGCGGGATGAGGACTGAAGCTTTCTTT
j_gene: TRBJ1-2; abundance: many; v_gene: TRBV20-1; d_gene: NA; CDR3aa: CSARAPQKPQGLYGYTF; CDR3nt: TGCAGTGCTAGAGCCCCACAGAAACCACAGGGACTCTATGGCTACACCTTC
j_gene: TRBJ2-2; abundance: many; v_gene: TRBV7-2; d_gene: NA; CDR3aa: CASSLVFPNTGELFF; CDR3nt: TGTGCCAGCAGCTTGGTTTTTCCGAACACCGGGGAGCTGTTTTTT
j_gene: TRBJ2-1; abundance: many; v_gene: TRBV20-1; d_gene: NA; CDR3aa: CSARGNIDSYEQFF; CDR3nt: TGCAGTGCTAGGGGCAACATTGACTCGTATGAGCAGTTCTTC
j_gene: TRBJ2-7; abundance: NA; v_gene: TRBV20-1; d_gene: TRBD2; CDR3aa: CSASDPRGRAPYEQYF; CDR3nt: TGCAGTGCTAGCGATCCTCGTGGGAGGGCCCCCTACGAGCAGTACTTC
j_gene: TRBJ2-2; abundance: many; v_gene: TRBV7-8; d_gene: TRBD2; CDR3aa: CASSLTSGYHTGELFF; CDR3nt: TGTGCCAGCAGCCTAACTAGCGGGTACCACACCGGGGAGCTGTTTTTT
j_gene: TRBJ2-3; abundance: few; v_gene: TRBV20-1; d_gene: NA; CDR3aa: CSAEEVADTQYF; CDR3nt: TGCAGTGCCGAGGAGGTGGCAGATACGCAGTATTTT
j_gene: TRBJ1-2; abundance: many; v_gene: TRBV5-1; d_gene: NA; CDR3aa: CASSWTANYGYTF; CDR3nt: TGCGCCAGCAGCTGGACAGCTAACTATGGCTACACCTTC
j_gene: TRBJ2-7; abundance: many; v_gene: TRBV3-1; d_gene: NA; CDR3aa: CASRLGTSSSYEQYF; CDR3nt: TGTGCCAGCAGACTCGGGACTTCTAGCTCCTACGAGCAGTACTTC
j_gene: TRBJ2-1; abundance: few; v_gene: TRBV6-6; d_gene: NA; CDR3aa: CASSSEAYNEQFF; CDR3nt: TGTGCCAGCAGTTCGGAGGCCTACAATGAGCAGTTCTTC
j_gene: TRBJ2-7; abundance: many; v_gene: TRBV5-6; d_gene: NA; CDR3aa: CASKYRESYEQYF; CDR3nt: TGTGCCAGCAAATACCGGGAGTCCTACGAGCAGTACTTC
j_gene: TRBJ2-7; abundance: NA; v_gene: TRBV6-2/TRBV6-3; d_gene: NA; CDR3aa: CASSNSFYEQYF; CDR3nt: TGTGCCAGCAGCAATTCTTTTTACGAGCAGTACTTC
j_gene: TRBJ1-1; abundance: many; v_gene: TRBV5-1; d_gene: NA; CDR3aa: CASSPPRGGSGTEAFF; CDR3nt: TGCGCCAGCAGCCCCCCTCGGGGAGGAAGCGGCACTGAAGCTTTCTTT
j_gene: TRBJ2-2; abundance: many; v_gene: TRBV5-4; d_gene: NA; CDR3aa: CASSLQGIRELFF; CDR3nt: TGTGCCAGCAGCTTGCAGGGGATCCGGGAGCTGTTTTTT
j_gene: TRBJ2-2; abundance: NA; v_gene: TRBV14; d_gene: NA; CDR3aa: CASSQDFNGELFF; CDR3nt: TGTGCCAGCAGCCAAGATTTCAACGGGGAGCTGTTTTTT
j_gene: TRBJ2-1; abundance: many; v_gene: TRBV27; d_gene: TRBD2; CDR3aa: CASSSGSTSGGSYNEQFF; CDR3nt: TGTGCCAGCAGTAGCGGATCTACTAGCGGGGGCTCCTACAATGAGCAGTTCTTC
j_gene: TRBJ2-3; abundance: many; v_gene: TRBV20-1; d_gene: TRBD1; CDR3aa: CSAPGQGSDTQYF; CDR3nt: TGCAGTGCTCCGGGACAGGGGTCAGATACGCAGTATTTT